These T cell receptor beta chains were read from a single sample in a study of regulatory T cells in long-lasting Graves disease. In TCRdb, the multiplex PCR reads were re-called with MiXCR into one record per CDR3 protein. The top ten clones hold approximately 12% of a sample with over 500,000 distinct CDR3 sequences, about 16% of them seen once. In addition, the sample was reused for a study of T cells in Graves' hyperthyroidism and ophthalmopathy.

The sample here was peripheral blood mononuclear cells (PBMCs), taken at new diagnosis, from a patient treated with antithyroid drugs. Every receptor here comes from a man between 18 and 35 years old with Graves disease. Each CDR3 is given with its conserved first and last residue. D genes are given only for firm matches. Some rows have no size entry. The others give once, few or many, or a class for an expanded clone.

d_gene	j_gene	v_gene	abundance	CDR3aa	CDR3nt
TRBD1	TRBJ2-5	TRBV20-1	.	CSARAGQGNRETQYF	TGCAGTGCTAGAGCCGGACAGGGTAACCGGGAGACCCAGTACTTC
.	TRBJ2-7	TRBV7-8	many	CASSAPGRLMSYEQYF	TGTGCCAGCAGCGCCCCGGGCAGGCTGATGTCCTACGAGCAGTACTTC
TRBD2	TRBJ2-7	TRBV7-2	many	CASSLEGASGTYEQYF	TGTGCCAGCAGCTTAGAAGGGGCTAGCGGGACCTACGAGCAGTACTTC
.	TRBJ1-4	TRBV6-5	many	CASSYSPPPDGEKLFF	TGTGCCAGCAGTTACTCGCCCCCTCCAGACGGTGAAAAACTGTTTTTT
.	TRBJ2-7	TRBV11-2	many	CASSVDGSYEQYF	TGTGCCAGCAGCGTGGACGGATCCTACGAGCAGTACTTC
.	TRBJ2-3	TRBV5-1	.	CASSSTDRTDTQYF	TGCGCCAGCAGCTCTACGGACCGCACAGATACGCAGTATTTT
TRBD1	TRBJ1-3	TRBV5-1	.	CASGPDRGSSGNTIYF	TGCGCCAGCGGCCCGGACAGGGGGTCCTCTGGAAACACCATATATTTT
TRBD2	TRBJ2-1	TRBV7-9	many	CASSLRLAGARFNEQFF	TGTGCCAGCAGCTTAAGACTAGCGGGAGCCCGATTTAATGAGCAGTTCTTC
.	TRBJ2-3	TRBV27	many	CASSFLRLGSSTDTQYF	TGTGCCAGCAGTTTCCTTAGACTAGGATCTAGCACAGATACGCAGTATTTT
TRBD2	TRBJ2-5	TRBV9	few	CASSVRGRAFQETQYF	TGTGCCAGCAGCGTAAGAGGGAGGGCCTTCCAAGAGACCCAGTACTTC
TRBD1	TRBJ1-2	TRBV20-1	few	CSARGAGGYGYTF	TGCAGTGCTAGAGGGGCAGGGGGCTATGGCTACACCTTC
TRBD2	TRBJ2-1	TRBV2	few	CASRPPTSVNEQFF	TGTGCCAGCAGGCCCCCCACTAGCGTCAATGAGCAGTTCTTC
.	TRBJ1-5	TRBV30	few	CAWREGGNQPQHF	TGTGCCTGGAGGGAAGGGGGTAATCAGCCCCAGCATTTT
.	TRBJ1-2	TRBV5-4	.	CASSIGDGYTF	TGTGCCAGCAGTATTGGGGACGGCTACACCTTC
.	TRBJ2-6	TRBV3-1	.	CASSRIPSSGANVLTF	TGTGCCAGCAGCCGAATCCCGTCTTCTGGGGCCAACGTCCTGACTTTC
.	TRBJ2-1	TRBV5-1	many	CASSLTSGIYNEQFF	TGTGCCAGCAGTTTAACCTCAGGGATCTACAATGAGCAGTTCTTC
.	TRBJ1-1	TRBV28	many	CASSWGNTEAFF	TGTGCCAGCAGTTGGGGTAACACTGAAGCTTTCTTT
.	TRBJ2-1	TRBV7-8	few	CASSFRSGILTGGEQFF	TGTGCCAGCAGCTTTCGTTCCGGGATCCTCACCGGGGGTGAGCAGTTCTTC
TRBD1	TRBJ1-1	TRBV5-1	few	CASSSRDRATEAFF	TGCGCCAGCAGCTCCCGGGACAGGGCTACTGAAGCTTTCTTT
TRBD1	TRBJ2-1	TRBV28	many	CASKTGAYNEQFF	TGTGCCAGCAAGACAGGGGCCTACAATGAGCAGTTCTTC
TRBD2	TRBJ2-1	TRBV4-2	.	CASSQLAGGHNEQFF	TGTGCCAGCAGCCAACTAGCGGGAGGTCACAATGAGCAGTTCTTC
.	TRBJ1-1	TRBV5-1	few	CASNDRTGGTEAFF	TGCGCCAGCAACGACAGGACCGGGGGGACTGAAGCTTTCTTT
.	TRBJ1-3	TRBV2	many	CASSGSSGNTIYF	TGTGCCAGCAGTGGAAGCTCTGGAAACACCATATATTTT
TRBD2	TRBJ2-7	TRBV2	many	CASRVGGSDEQYF	TGTGCCAGTAGGGTGGGCGGGAGCGACGAGCAGTACTTC
TRBD1	TRBJ2-3	TRBV19	.	CASSIAGQGKDTQYF	TGTGCCAGTAGTATCGCGGGACAGGGGAAAGATACGCAGTATTTT
.	TRBJ2-3	TRBV27	.	CASSTGAASTDTQYF	TGTGCCAGCAGTACGGGGGCAGCAAGCACAGATACGCAGTATTTT
.	TRBJ2-7	TRBV30	.	CAWSSGTRIIFNSYEQYF	TGTGCCTGGAGTTCCGGGACAAGGATAATATTTAACTCCTACGAGCAGTACTTC
.	TRBJ2-1	TRBV11-3	many	CASSSTADANNEQFF	TGTGCCAGCAGCTCCACAGCTGACGCTAACAATGAGCAGTTCTTC
TRBD2	TRBJ2-2	TRBV5-1	many	CASSHGLAGGLSGELFF	TGCGCCAGCAGCCACGGACTAGCGGGAGGGTTATCCGGGGAGCTGTTTTTT
.	TRBJ2-1	TRBV7-8	few	CASSRALTTSMDNEQFF	TGTGCCAGCAGCCGCGCCCTGACTACCTCAATGGACAATGAGCAGTTCTTC
.	TRBJ1-5	TRBV2	many	CASSEGSRYSNQPQHF	TGTGCCAGCAGTGAAGGGTCTCGGTATAGCAATCAGCCCCAGCATTTT
TRBD2	TRBJ2-7	TRBV4-1	.	CASSQPPGGLAGEKQYF	TGCGCCAGCAGCCAACCCCCAGGAGGGTTAGCGGGAGAAAAGCAGTACTTC
.	TRBJ1-5	TRBV5-1	once	CASSFDGQGGPQHF	TGCGCCAGCAGCTTCGACGGCCAAGGAGGGCCCCAGCATTTT
.	TRBJ2-1	TRBV20-1	many	CSASKGLHNEQFF	TGCAGTGCTTCTAAGGGACTGCACAATGAGCAGTTCTTC
.	TRBJ1-1	TRBV3-1	many	CASSLRAGGTNTEAFF	TGTGCCAGCAGCCTCCGAGCGGGGGGGACGAACACTGAAGCTTTCTTT
.	TRBJ2-1	TRBV9	.	CASSVVSTPSSCNEQFF	TGTGCCAGCAGCGTAGTTTCTACCCCGAGCTCCTGCAATGAGCAGTTCTTC
TRBD1	TRBJ2-7	TRBV7-9	.	CASSTPGQAYEQYF	TGTGCCAGCAGCACCCCGGGACAGGCATACGAGCAGTACTTC
TRBD1	TRBJ1-1	TRBV28	many	CASSLGQELNTEAFF	TGTGCCAGCAGTTTGGGACAGGAACTGAACACTGAAGCTTTCTTT
.	TRBJ2-7	TRBV5-1	many	CASSYNFPYEQYF	TGCGCCAGCAGCTACAATTTTCCCTACGAGCAGTACTTC
.	TRBJ2-7	TRBV27	many	CASSFTEAYEQYF	TGTGCCAGCAGTTTCACAGAGGCCTACGAGCAGTACTTC
TRBD2	TRBJ2-1	TRBV5-1	few	CASSLGPSRGRAGNEQFF	TGCGCCAGCAGCTTGGGTCCTTCTCGCGGGAGGGCGGGAAATGAGCAGTTCTTC
TRBD2	TRBJ2-2	TRBV27	.	CASSFGAFRTSGSLKTNTGELFF	TGTGCCAGCAGTTTCGGTGCCTTTCGGACTAGCGGGAGCCTGAAAACGAACACCGGGGAGCTGTTTTTT
TRBD1	TRBJ2-7	TRBV5-8	few	CADERQGAFYEQYF	TGTGCCGACGAGAGACAGGGGGCTTTCTACGAGCAGTACTTC
.	TRBJ2-1	TRBV20-1	.	CSASPLGPVYNEQFF	TGCAGTGCTTCACCTCTGGGCCCAGTATACAATGAGCAGTTCTTC
.	TRBJ2-3	TRBV6-1	.	CASSERGLFGDTQYF	TGTGCCAGCAGTGAAAGAGGGCTGTTTGGGGATACGCAGTATTTT
.	TRBJ2-7	TRBV9	.	CASSEDTLSYEQYF	TGTGCCAGCAGCGAAGACACCCTGTCCTACGAGCAGTACTTC
.	TRBJ2-7	TRBV5-1	.	CASSPEDQTYEQYF	TGCGCCAGCAGCCCGGAAGACCAAACCTACGAGCAGTACTTC
.	TRBJ1-1	TRBV6-1	many	CASRARGENTEAFF	TGTGCCAGCAGGGCTCGGGGGGAAAACACTGAAGCTTTCTTT
TRBD2	TRBJ2-1	TRBV7-7	few	CASSLVLAGDLREQFF	TGTGCTAGCAGCTTAGTACTAGCGGGAGACTTGCGGGAGCAGTTCTTC
TRBD2	TRBJ2-1	TRBV20-1	.	CSARDHPGLDNIPYNEQFF	TGCAGTGCTAGAGATCATCCAGGACTAGATAATATCCCCTACAATGAGCAGTTCTTC
TRBD2	TRBJ2-3	TRBV28	.	CASSGGGAGQTDTQYF	TGTGCCAGCAGTGGGGGGGGAGCGGGTCAAACAGATACGCAGTATTTT
.	TRBJ2-6	TRBV12-3/TRBV12-4	.	CASSRILPQKLGSGANVLTF	TGTGCCAGCAGTCGTATACTTCCCCAAAAACTCGGCTCTGGGGCCAACGTCCTGACTTTC
TRBD2	TRBJ2-5	TRBV28	many	CASSLALGGQETQYF	TGTGCCAGCAGTTTGGCGTTGGGGGGGCAAGAGACCCAGTACTTC
.	TRBJ2-5	TRBV4-2	.	CVSSGTSSMETQYF	TGTGTCAGCAGCGGCACTAGCAGTATGGAGACCCAGTACTTC
TRBD1	TRBJ2-7	TRBV28	.	CATKDRVYEQYF	TGTGCCACCAAGGACAGGGTCTACGAGCAGTACTTC